Reported below is one T cell receptor beta chain. Its target is not known. The time point here: cycle 4 day 1 (C4D1), after 5 to 7 weeks of nivolumab. In every patient, relapse followed autologous stem cell transplantation, while exposure to brentuximab vedotin differed. The data stem from a study of PD-1 blockade in classical Hodgkin lymphoma. Whole-study findings and limits: Those patients who began receiving nivolumab less than 1 year after ASCT had lower diversity, and they were excluded. Differences between repertoires have undefined causes, possibly disease activity or prior therapy. It was CD4+ TCR diversity, not CD8+, that rose significantly by C4D1. Complete responders started with a diversity level that resembled newly diagnosed patients at baseline.

The repertoire was sequenced with immunoSEQ multiplex PCR; TCRdb's copy has only in-frame clones and lacks some. The repertoire has approximately 90,000 clones, 83% of them found once; the top ten carry 15% to 20%. The CDR3 sequence is 14 residues long. The V end lost 0 bases, the J end lost 6 bases, and 9 bases lay between the germline ends. Per germline, CDR1 SEHNR and CDR2 FQNEAQ (reference sequence). Sequencing used peripheral blood mononuclear cells (PBMCs), obtained before the fourth cycle of nivolumab. The sequence was collected from a human donor with classical Hodgkin lymphoma. The V and J genes are TRBV7-9 and TRBJ2-1; the D gene is possibly TRBD2 (6 bases). CDR3 DNA sequence: TGTGCCAGCAGCTTAGCGGGACTGTTCAATGAGCAGTTCTTC. Amino acids: CASSLAGLFNEQFF. The full variable domain, rest sourced from reference TRBV7-9 and TRBJ2-1, is DTGVSQNPRHKITKRGQNVTFRCDPISEHNRLYWYRQTLGQGPEFLTYFQNEAQLEKSRLLSDRFSAERPKGSFSTLEIQRTEQGDSAMYLCASSLAGLFNEQFFGPGTRLTVL.